This is a list of T cell receptor beta chains from one sample in a study of cytomegalovirus exposure and HLA in healthy donors. Data came from immunoSEQ multiplex PCR; TCRdb stores just in-frame clones and leaves some out. In the table there are about 130,000 clones, 81% of which are singletons. Source material: PBMCs. The origin of the receptors is a man between 18 and 35 years old in good health and CMV-seronegative. Both conserved end residues are part of each CDR3. Fields, in order: D gene, clone size, J gene, V gene, CDR3 DNA, CDR3 protein. A D gene is named only where the DNA matches it firmly. Clone size is shown for a subset of rows, as once, few, many or a class of expanded clone.

. . TRBJ1-1 TRBV25-1 TGTGCCAGCAGCGAACCGGGAACGAACACTGAAGCTTTCTTT CASSEPGTNTEAFF
TRBD1 . TRBJ2-7 TRBV11-2 TGTGCCAGCAGCTTAGAGACAGGGTTTTTCTACGAGCAGTACTTC CASSLETGFFYEQYF
. once TRBJ1-3 TRBV16 TGTGCCAGCAGCCTTCTGAGCTCTGGAAACACCATATATTTT CASSLLSSGNTIYF
TRBD2 . TRBJ2-3 TRBV9 TGTGCCAGCAGCGTAGATAGCGGGGGTGATACGCAGTATTTT CASSVDSGGDTQYF
TRBD1 . TRBJ1-5 TRBV30 TGTGCCTGGAGCCAACGACAGGGAGATCAGCCCCAGCATTTT CAWSQRQGDQPQHF
TRBD1 . TRBJ2-1 TRBV13 TGTGCCAGCAGCTTAGAATCTCTAGGGACAGGGACAACTTACAATGAGCAGTTCTTC CASSLESLGTGTTYNEQFF
TRBD1 . TRBJ1-5 TRBV4-1 TGCGCCAGCAGCCAATATTTCCCGGGACAGAGCAATCAGCCCCAGCATTTT CASSQYFPGQSNQPQHF
TRBD1 . TRBJ1-2 TRBV6-4 TGTGCCAGCAGTGGTCGGGACAGGGGGGACTATGGCTACACCTTC CASSGRDRGDYGYTF
TRBD1 . TRBJ2-7 TRBV4-1 TGCGCCAGCGGTCGGGACAGACGCTACGAGCAGTACTTC CASGRDRRYEQYF
TRBD1 . TRBJ2-1 TRBV29-1 TGCAGCGTTATCCGGGACAGGGTTAATGAGCAGTTCTTC CSVIRDRVNEQFF
. . TRBJ1-5 TRBV20-1 TGCAGTGCTAGCCCGGATCAGCCCCAGCATTTT CSASPDQPQHF
. . TRBJ2-3 TRBV5-6 TGTGCCAGCAGCTTGGGGCCCCCAGTGGGCACAGATACGCAGTATTTT CASSLGPPVGTDTQYF
. . TRBJ1-5 TRBV6-5 TGTGCCAGCCGCAGGGGAACCCATCAGCCCCAGCATTTT CASRRGTHQPQHF
. . TRBJ1-6 TRBV30 TGTGCCTGGATGGGACAAGGCGGCTCACCCCTCCACTTT CAWMGQGGSPLHF
TRBD1 . TRBJ1-6 TRBV5-1 TGCGCCAGCAGCGACCATGGGACAGGGAATTCACCCCTCCACTTT CASSDHGTGNSPLHF
TRBD2 few TRBJ2-3 TRBV20-1 TGCAGTGCTAAGCGGGGGGTAACGCAGTATTTT CSAKRGVTQYF
. . TRBJ1-6 TRBV5-5 TGTGCCAGCAGCTTCAGGGATAATAATTCACCCCTCCACTTT CASSFRDNNSPLHF
. . TRBJ2-3 TRBV11-1 TGTGCCAGCAGCTTAGGTCGAGGACTTAACACAGATACGCAGTATTTT CASSLGRGLNTDTQYF
. . TRBJ2-4 TRBV4-2 TGTGCCAGCAGCCAAGTCGAGGTAGCCAAAAACATTCAGTACTTC CASSQVEVAKNIQYF
TRBD1 . TRBJ1-5 TRBV7-2 TGTGCCAGCAGCTTAGGACAGGGTGGGAGGAATCAGCCCCAGCATTTT CASSLGQGGRNQPQHF
. . TRBJ2-1 TRBV9 TGTGCCAGCAGCCTCGCCGTGAGCTCCTACAATGAGCAGTTCTTC CASSLAVSSYNEQFF
. . TRBJ2-5 TRBV30 TGTGCCTGGGGGGGGAGTCGGACCAGGGAGACCCAGTACTTC CAWGGSRTRETQYF
. . TRBJ2-2 TRBV28 TGTGCCAGCAGTTTGTTAACCGGGGAGCTGTTTTTT CASSLLTGELFF
TRBD1 . TRBJ1-6 TRBV25-1 TGTGCCAGCAGTGGGGGGGACAGATTCTATTCACCCCTCCACTTT CASSGGDRFYSPLHF
TRBD1 . TRBJ1-2 TRBV11-2 TGTGCCAGCAGCCTGCCCAGGGGGCTAGGGTATGGCTACACCTTC CASSLPRGLGYGYTF
. few TRBJ1-1 TRBV27 TGTGCCAGCCGATTCCAGGGGTTTCCTGAAGCTTTCTTT CASRFQGFPEAFF
. . TRBJ1-5 TRBV7-9 TGTGCCAGCAGCTTAGCAGGGAGCGGCAATCAGCCCCAGCATTTT CASSLAGSGNQPQHF
. few TRBJ1-4 TRBV5-6 TGTGCCAGCAGCCTGAGCGGGGGTGAAAAACTGTTTTTT CASSLSGGEKLFF
TRBD1 . TRBJ1-5 TRBV30 TGTGCCTGGAGATTCAAAGGACAGGGGGAGAGCAATCAGCCCCAGCATTTT CAWRFKGQGESNQPQHF
TRBD1 . TRBJ1-5 TRBV7-8 TGTGCCAGCAGCTCCGCGTCAGGGGGGATTAGCAATCAGCCCCAGCATTTT CASSSASGGISNQPQHF
. . TRBJ1-6 TRBV6-6 TGTGCCAGCAGTAGGGGTAATAATTCACCCCTCCACTTT CASSRGNNSPLHF
. . TRBJ1-1 TRBV6-6 TGTGCCAGCAGCCCACGCGAGGGCCGGACCACTGAAGCTTTCTTT CASSPREGRTTEAFF
TRBD1 . TRBJ1-5 TRBV7-2 TGTGCCAGCAGCTTAAGGGTGTTTGCAGGGGGTGACAATCAGCCCCAGCATTTT CASSLRVFAGGDNQPQHF
. . TRBJ2-1 TRBV4-3 TGCGCCAGCAGCCAAGCGCCGTCGAGCTCCTACAATGAGCAGTTCTTC CASSQAPSSSYNEQFF
. . TRBJ1-2 TRBV21-1 TGTGCCAGCAGCAAAAGGCTGCAGGGCTATGGCTACACCTTC CASSKRLQGYGYTF
. once TRBJ2-7 TRBV27 TGTGCCAGCAGTTTAAGGCCAGACTTATTCTCCTACGAGCAGTACTTC CASSLRPDLFSYEQYF
TRBD1 few TRBJ2-1 TRBV7-3 TGTGCCAGCAGCGCGGGACAGGCAAGCTCCTACAATGAGCAGTTCTTC CASSAGQASSYNEQFF
TRBD1 . TRBJ2-4 TRBV7-9 TGTGCCAGCAGCTCGAACCGGGACAGGGGACAAAACATTCAGTACTTC CASSSNRDRGQNIQYF
. . TRBJ2-1 TRBV27 TGTGCCAGCAGTTTCACAGCCTACAATGAGCAGTTCTTC CASSFTAYNEQFF
. . TRBJ2-2 TRBV10-3 TGTGCCATCAAGCAGCGGACGAACACCGGGGAGCTGTTTTTT CAIKQRTNTGELFF
. . TRBJ2-1 TRBV5-1 TGCGCCAGCAGCTTGGAACTAGGTAACTACAATGAGCAGTTCTTC CASSLELGNYNEQFF
. . TRBJ1-1 TRBV7-2 TGTGCCAGCAGCCCCTGGAGGAACACTGAAGCTTTCTTT CASSPWRNTEAFF
. . TRBJ1-2 TRBV10-3 TGTGCCATCACCGTGGATAAGGGGAACTATGGCTACACCTTC CAITVDKGNYGYTF
TRBD1 . TRBJ1-2 TRBV7-9 TGTGCCAGCAGCTCCAGGACAGGGGGGCATGGCTACACCTTC CASSSRTGGHGYTF
TRBD1 . TRBJ2-7 TRBV5-5 TGTGCCAGCAGCCCTAACCCCGGACAGGGGGCCAGCTACGAGCAGTACTTC CASSPNPGQGASYEQYF
. . TRBJ1-2 TRBV6-5 TGTGCCAGCAGTTCACGGGGTTCCTTGAGTAACTATGGCTACACCTTC CASSSRGSLSNYGYTF
. . TRBJ2-3 TRBV7-2 TGTGCCAGCAGGCCACCGGGGGTAGATACGCAGTATTTT CASRPPGVDTQYF
TRBD1 . TRBJ2-7 TRBV4-1 TGCGCCAGCAGCCAAGCACAGGGGGACTACGAGCAGTACTTC CASSQAQGDYEQYF
TRBD1 . TRBJ1-3 TRBV4-1 TGCGCCAGCAGCACCCGACAGGGAGGTTTGTGGAACACCATATATTTT CASSTRQGGLWNTIYF
TRBD1 . TRBJ1-4 TRBV28 TGTGCCAGCAGTTTAACGCGGCCCGACAGGGCTGTTAATGAAAAACTGTTTTTT CASSLTRPDRAVNEKLFF
. once TRBJ1-1 TRBV7-2 TGTGCCAGCCACCGGGACATAATCACTGAAGCTTTCTTT CASHRDIITEAFF
TRBD2 . TRBJ2-7 TRBV25-1 TGTGCCAGCAGTGACGTCCCCGAGCGGGGGACCTCCTACGAGCAGTACTTC CASSDVPERGTSYEQYF
. . TRBJ2-1 TRBV27 TGTGCCAGCAGTTCCTTCCTGGCTAGCAGCTACAATGAGCAGTTCTTC CASSSFLASSYNEQFF
. once TRBJ1-2 TRBV5-1 TGCGCCAGCAGCTTGGGGTATACAGAACTCTACACCTTC CASSLGYTELYTF
. . TRBJ1-2 TRBV5-5 TGTGCCAGCAGCTTGGATTATGATGGAGAAACCTATGGCTACACCTTC CASSLDYDGETYGYTF
. . TRBJ1-1 TRBV2 TGTGCCAGCAGCGTGACTCCCCGGCCGAACACTGAAGCTTTCTTT CASSVTPRPNTEAFF
TRBD1 . TRBJ1-4 TRBV4-2 TGTGCCAGCAGCCCAATAGGGGAGGGACAGGGCGCTGAAAAACTGTTTTTT CASSPIGEGQGAEKLFF